Presented here are 29 T cell receptor beta chains from one specimen sequenced in a study of shared clonotypes between healthy human individuals. The method was immunoSEQ multiplex PCR; TCRdb's version includes in-frame clones alone and lacks a portion of them. The sample has fewer than 650,000 clones; 76% are singletons. The source material was PBMCs. Every receptor here comes from a middle-aged woman in good health. Some clones in this sample may be carry-over from other donors' samples.

This clone has a handful of counts. The J gene is TRBJ2-7, the V gene TRBV27; D possibly matches TRBD1 or TRBD2 (5 bases each). Trimming left V 10 bases short and J 5 bases short, with 12 bases between. The CDR3 is 11 residues long. Looked up from germline, CDR1 is MNHEY and CDR2 is SMNVEV (reference sequence). In nucleotides, the CDR3 is TGTGCCACCGGTCAGGGAGACGAGCAGTACTTC. This translates into CATGQGDEQYF.

This clone was observed at least ten times. The chain couples TRBV28 to TRBJ1-2; D call uncertain. The CDR3 runs to 15 residues. Deletions cut 7 bases from V and 4 bases from J, with 19 bases between. From germline, CDR1 is MDHEN and CDR2 SYDVKM. As DNA, the CDR3 is TGTGCCAGCAATTCCCGACCCCCGCGCCGCTATGGCTACACCTTC. It encodes CASNSRPPRRYGYTF.

This rearrangement joins TRBV15 to TRBJ2-1; D could derive from TRBD1 or TRBD2 (5 bases each). The CDR3 extends over 15 amino acids. Germline values: CDR1 LNHNV, CDR2 YYDKDF (reference sequence). V lost 0 bases, J lost 9 bases, and 15 bases lay in between. The CDR3 protein is CATSRDQGPGSEQFF. The CDR3 DNA follows: TGTGCCACCAGCAGAGATCAGGGCCCGGGGAGTGAGCAGTTCTTC.

This rearrangement joins TRBV28 to TRBJ2-1; tentative D call: TRBD2 (5 bases). The V end lost 5 bases, the J end lost 8 bases, and 13 bases lay between the germline ends. CDR1 MDHEN and CDR2 SYDVKM come from the germline V gene. This CDR3 has 13 residues. The CDR3: CASSGLAPHEQFF. The CDR3 nucleotides read TGTGCCAGCAGTGGACTGGCCCCCCATGAGCAGTTCTTC. The variable domain in full, with the rest retrieved from reference TRBV28 and TRBJ2-1, is DVKVTQSSRYLVKRTGEKVFLECVQDMDHENMFWYRQDPGLGLRLIYFSYDVKMKEKGDIPEGYSVSREKKERFSLILESASTNQTSMYLCASSGLAPHEQFFGPGTRLTVL.

This clone was detected once. The V call is TRBV7-2, the J call TRBJ1-2, with D uncertain. Per germline, CDR1 SGHTA and CDR2 FQGNSA. The CDR3 extends over 14 amino acids. The V end was cut by 1 base, the J end by 7 bases, with 13 bases between. CDR3 DNA sequence: TGTGCCAGCAGCTTAGAAAGTGGGGTCGGTGGCTACACCTTC. It translates to CASSLESGVGGYTF.

The rearrangement links TRBV2 to TRBJ2-5; TRBD2 matches at 9 bases. Germline-derived CDR1 and CDR2 are SNHLY and FYNNEI. V was clipped by 4 bases and J by 11 bases; unmatched bases: 14. The CDR3 runs 15 residues. The CDR3: CASSAALAGSGEQYF. The CDR3, as DNA: TGTGCCAGCAGTGCCGCGCTAGCGGGATCGGGAGAGCAGTACTTC.

Regarding this clone: A far more abundant clone sits one base away, making this likely a read error. Other DNA sequences from this sample encode an identical CDR3 as well. This rearrangement joins TRBV4-2 to TRBJ2-5; D might be TRBD1 or TRBD2, each matching 7 bases. Per the germline V gene, CDR1 is LGHNA and CDR2 is YNFKEQ. The CDR3 extends over 16 amino acids. This chain's CDR3 is CASSQGREAGGETQYF. CDR3 sequence (DNA): TGTGCCAGCAGCCAAGGTCGAGAAGCAGGGGGGGAGACTCAGTACTTC.

Comments on this clone: Different DNA sequences within this sample yield the same CDR3. The genes are TRBV29-1 and TRBJ1-5; 8 bases align to TRBD1. Germline V lookup: CDR1 SQVTM, CDR2 ANQGSEA. Trimming cost V 5 bases and J 0 bases; bases outside gene matches: 3. The CDR3 consists of 14 residues. Here the CDR3 reads CSVTGTGSNQPQHF. The CDR3 DNA is TGCAGCGTTACCGGGACAGGTAGCAATCAGCCCCAGCATTTT.

The V call is TRBV7-9, the J call TRBJ2-2; unclear D gene. V lost 1 base, J lost 1 base, and 7 bases lay in between. The CDR3 is 15 residues long. CDR1 is SEHNR, CDR2 FQNEAQ, per germline (reference sequence). The CDR3 DNA reads TGTGCCAGCAGCTTAGAACGGAAGAACACCGGGGAGCTGTTTTTT. This encodes CASSLERKNTGELFF.

The chain links TRBV5-1 to TRBJ2-5; D might be TRBD1 (6 bases). This CDR3 is 15 amino acids long. The germline V gene encodes CDR1 SGHRS and CDR2 YFSETQ. With 4 bases removed from V and 1 base from J, the gap between germline ends came to 14 bases. The DNA for the CDR3 is TGCGCCAGCAGCCTACAGGGTGGGGCCCAAGAGACCCAGTACTTC. Its protein product is CASSLQGGAQETQYF.

This clone was seen repeatedly, ten times or more. This chain uses TRBV7-3 with TRBJ2-1; D possibly uses TRBD1 or TRBD2 (5 bases each). Trimming took 3 bases from V and 9 from J, leaving 18 bases between them. The CDR3 covers 15 residues. Looked up from germline, CDR1 is SGHTA and CDR2 is FQGTGA. The CDR3 spells CASSLTGTQGSEQFF. The CDR3 DNA sequence: TGTGCCAGCAGCTTGACCGGGACGCAGGGAAGTGAGCAGTTCTTC.

This chain links TRBV2 with TRBJ2-2; a possible D gene is TRBD1 (5 bases). Germline V gene sequence: CDR1 SNHLY, CDR2 FYNNEI. V was trimmed by 7 bases and J by 7 bases, leaving 13 bases between them. This CDR3 has 13 residues. The CDR3 protein is CASNPDRNGELFF. Written as DNA, the CDR3 is TGTGCCAGCAACCCTGACAGAAACGGGGAGCTGTTTTTT. The variable domain in full, with the rest retrieved from reference TRBV2 and TRBJ2-2, is EPEVTQTPSHQVTQMGQEVILRCVPISNHLYFYWYRQILGQKVEFLVSFYNNEISEKSEIFDDQFSVERPDGSNFTLKIRSTKLEDSAMYFCASNPDRNGELFFGEGSRLTVL.

The chain couples TRBV7-3 to TRBJ1-4; D gene unclear. Germline lookup yields CDR1 SGHTA and CDR2 FQGTGA. The CDR3 extends over 16 amino acids. Trimming cost V 3 bases and J 5 bases, with 16 bases left between them. The CDR3 spells CASSFKGRRVNEKLFF. CDR3 coding DNA: TGTGCCAGCAGCTTCAAGGGCCGACGAGTAAATGAAAAACTGTTTTTT.

This clone was recorded a few times. V is TRBV30 and J is TRBJ1-5, with no clear D. The CDR3 contains 13 residues. Germline-derived CDR1 and CDR2 are GTSNPN and SVGIG (reference sequence). Trimming stripped 0 bases from V and 5 bases from J, with 8 bases between. CDR3 sequence (DNA): TGTGCCTGGAGTGTAGGGCCTGATCAGCCCCAGCATTTT. Amino acid sequence: CAWSVGPDQPQHF.

The rearrangement joins TRBV5-4 to TRBJ2-7, with 8 bases that match TRBD2. Germline V gene lookup returns CDR1 SGHNT and CDR2 YYREEE (reference sequence). The J segment lost 0 bases and the V segment lost 4 bases, leaving 6 bases of the junction unmatched. This CDR3 is 15 amino acids long. In nucleotides, the CDR3 is TGTGCCAGCAGCCACAGGCGGGGGGACTCCTACGAGCAGTACTTC. Amino acid sequence: CASSHRRGDSYEQYF. The whole variable domain, filled in from reference TRBV5-4 and TRBJ2-7, reads ETGVTQSPTHLIKTRGQQVTLRCSSQSGHNTVSWYQQALGQGPQFIFQYYREEENGRGNFPPRFSGLQFPNYSSELNVNALELDDSALYLCASSHRRGDSYEQYFGPGTRLTVT.

The chain links TRBV29-1 to TRBJ2-5; D not resolved. The CDR3 is 14 residues long. Germline CDR1 reads SQVTM; CDR2 reads ANQGSEA. Trimming pared 0 bases from V and 6 bases from J, leaving 14 bases between. The CDR3: CSVEDLIGMQTQYF. The DNA for the CDR3 is TGCAGCGTTGAAGATCTTATAGGGATGCAGACCCAGTACTTC. The entire variable domain, with the rest obtained from reference TRBV29-1 and TRBJ2-5, is as follows: SAVISQKPSRDICQRGTSLTIQCQVDSQVTMMFWYRQQPGQSLTLIATANQGSEATYESGFVIDKFPISRPNLTFSTLTVSNMSPEDSSIYLCSVEDLIGMQTQYFGPGTRLLVL.

This clone came up many times. J is TRBJ2-5 and V is TRBV5-8; 8 bases fit TRBD1. Germline CDR1 and CDR2: SGHTS and YDEGEE. The CDR3 runs 15 residues. V lost 4 bases to trimming and J lost 4 bases; unmatched junction nucleotides: 9. CDR3 protein: CASSDRGRGTETQYF. In nucleotides, the CDR3 is TGTGCCAGCAGCGACAGGGGCCGGGGTACAGAGACCCAGTACTTC.

The table lists this clone with a few counts. V and J are TRBV5-6 and TRBJ1-5; no clear D gene. The CDR3 covers 15 residues. Looked up from germline, CDR1 is SGHDT and CDR2 is YYEEEE. V was clipped by 4 bases and J by 3 bases, with 14 bases between them. The CDR3 DNA sequence: TGTGCCAGCAGCCCCCTGGGCAGCTCCAATCAGCCCCAGCATTTT. Protein product: CASSPLGSSNQPQHF.

The V gene is TRBV6-6, the J gene TRBJ2-3; TRBD2 agrees at 10 bases. The CDR3 runs 15 residues. Germline CDR1 is MNHNY and CDR2 is SVGAGI (reference sequence). The trim removed 5 bases at V and 1 base at J, leaving 3 bases unmatched. CDR3 protein: CASSPSGRGTDTQYF. The CDR3 nucleotides read TGTGCCAGCAGTCCGAGCGGGAGGGGCACAGATACGCAGTATTTT.

V gene TRBV7-8 combines with J gene TRBJ1-2; D may be TRBD1 (5 bases). Germline CDR1 is SGHVS and CDR2 is FQNEAQ. Trimming left V 1 base short and J 6 bases short, with 12 bases between. The CDR3 covers 14 residues. The CDR3 bases are TGTGCCAGCAGCTTAGAAGGAGGGGTTCATGGCTACACCTTC. Amino acids: CASSLEGGVHGYTF.

The genes are TRBV15 and TRBJ1-3; D unresolved. Looked up from germline, CDR1 is LNHNV and CDR2 is YYDKDF (reference sequence). V shed 1 base and J shed 2 bases, with 12 bases lying between them. The CDR3 consists of 16 residues. CDR3 DNA: TGTGCCACCAGCAGAGCTAACCCGGCCACTGGAAACACCATATATTTT. Its protein is CATSRANPATGNTIYF. Full variable domain (outside the CDR3, taken from reference TRBV15 and TRBJ1-3): DAMVIQNPRYQVTQFGKPVTLSCSQTLNHNVMYWYQQKSSQAPKLLFHYYDKDFNNEADTPDNFQSRRPNTSFCFLDIRSPGLGDTAMYLCATSRANPATGNTIYFGEGSWLTVV.

This rearrangement joins TRBV25-1 to TRBJ2-1; 9 bases match TRBD2. CDR1 and CDR2 (germline): MGHDK, SYGVNS. Germline trimming cut 5 bases from V and 5 bases from J; bases unmatched to any gene: 4. CDR3 size: 14 residues. The CDR3 sequence is CASSWLAGNNEQFF. Written as DNA, the CDR3 is TGTGCCAGCAGTTGGCTAGCGGGGAACAATGAGCAGTTCTTC.

CDR3 amino acids: CASSVATSAGANVLTF. CDR3 bases: TGTGCCAGTAGTGTTGCGACTAGTGCTGGGGCCAACGTCCTGACTTTC. The chain employs TRBV19 and TRBJ2-6; D may be TRBD2 (6 bases). The CDR3 runs 16 residues. The V gene lost 5 bases and the J gene lost 2 bases, with 13 bases spanning the gap. CDR1 LNHDA and CDR2 SQIVND come from the germline V gene (reference sequence). Using reference TRBV19 and TRBJ2-6 for the parts outside the CDR3, the full variable domain is DGGITQSPKYLFRKEGQNVTLSCEQNLNHDAMYWYRQDPGQGLRLIYYSQIVNDFQKGDIAEGYSVSREKKESFPLTVTSAQKNPTAFYLCASSVATSAGANVLTFGAGSRLTVL.

V and J are TRBV28 and TRBJ2-7; 9 bases match TRBD1. Germline trimming cut 6 bases from V and 3 bases from J; bases unmatched to any gene: 9. The length of the CDR3 is 15 residues. In germline, CDR1 is MDHEN, CDR2 SYDVKM. Written as DNA, the CDR3 is TGTGCCAGCAGGGAGCCGGGACAGGGAGGCTACGAGCAGTACTTC. Translated: CASREPGQGGYEQYF.

The chain joins TRBV4-3 to TRBJ1-4; unclear D gene. The CDR3 loop spans 15 amino acids. V dropped 4 bases and J dropped 4 bases, with 13 bases sitting between them. Germline CDR1 reads LGHNA; CDR2 reads YSLEER. CDR3 in amino acids: CASSPQVSLNEKLFF. DNA for the CDR3: TGCGCCAGCAGCCCCCAGGTGTCCCTTAATGAAAAACTGTTTTTT.

The gene calls are TRBV9 and TRBJ2-1; 9 positions agree with TRBD2. This CDR3 region has 13 residues. Germline V lookup: CDR1 SGDLS, CDR2 YYNGEE. Unmatched junction bases numbered 2, after V lost 0 bases and J lost 10 bases. In DNA form, the CDR3 reads TGTGCCAGCAGCGTAGGGCTAGCGGGGGAGCAGTTCTTC. Its protein is CASSVGLAGEQFF.

V usage is TRBV4-2 and J usage is TRBJ2-7, with TRBD2 matching 7 bases. Judging by the DNA end, TRBJ2-1 fits better; the J call may be wrong. CDR1 LGHNA and CDR2 YNFKEQ come from the germline V gene. This CDR3 contains 15 residues. In DNA, the CDR3 is TGTGCCAGCAGCCAATTACTGGGGGAGGGCAGGGAGCAGTTCTTC. This gives the protein CASSQLLGEGREQFF.

The chain links TRBV28 to TRBJ1-2; TRBD1 might be the D (6 bases). Germline CDR1 MDHEN, CDR2 SYDVKM. There are 15 residues in the CDR3. Trimming removed 5 bases at V and 4 bases at J, with 17 bases between. The CDR3 DNA sequence: TGTGCCAGCAGTCGGCGACAGGACGGTGGCTATGGCTACACCTTC. This translates into CASSRRQDGGYGYTF.

The chain is built from TRBV5-1 and TRBJ1-3; TRBD1 might be the D (5 bases). Germline V CDR1 and CDR2: SGHRS, YFSETQ. This CDR3 region has 14 residues. V was trimmed by 0 bases and J by 7 bases, leaving 11 bases between them. CDR3 residues: CASSLEGDLNTIYF. The CDR3 coding sequence is TGCGCCAGCAGCTTGGAAGGGGACTTGAACACCATATATTTT.